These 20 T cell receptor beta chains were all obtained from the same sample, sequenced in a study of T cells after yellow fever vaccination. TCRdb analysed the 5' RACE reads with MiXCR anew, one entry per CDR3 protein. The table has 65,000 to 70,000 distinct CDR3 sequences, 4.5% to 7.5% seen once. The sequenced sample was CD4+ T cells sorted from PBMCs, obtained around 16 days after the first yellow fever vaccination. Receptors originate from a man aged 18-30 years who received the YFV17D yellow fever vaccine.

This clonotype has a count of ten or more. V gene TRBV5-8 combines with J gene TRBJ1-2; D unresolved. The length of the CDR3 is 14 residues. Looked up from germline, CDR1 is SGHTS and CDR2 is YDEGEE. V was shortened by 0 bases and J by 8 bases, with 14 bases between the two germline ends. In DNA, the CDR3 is TGTGCCAGCAGCTTGGTCCCGCCCCGTCAAGGCTACACCTTC. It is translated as CASSLVPPRQGYTF.

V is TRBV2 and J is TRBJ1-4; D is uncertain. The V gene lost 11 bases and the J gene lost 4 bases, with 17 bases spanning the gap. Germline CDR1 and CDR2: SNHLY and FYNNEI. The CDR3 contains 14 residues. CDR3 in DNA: TGTGCCTTCTGTTTAGGAATGTTTAATGAAAAACTGTTTTTT. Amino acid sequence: CAFCLGMFNEKLFF.

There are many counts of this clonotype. CDR3 sequence reads: CATSRDGQKEAFF. The CDR3 DNA is TGTGCCACCAGCAGAGATGGACAGAAAGAAGCTTTCTTT. This chain links TRBV15 with TRBJ1-1; tentative D call: TRBD1 (6 bases). This CDR3 has 13 residues. CDR1 is LNHNV, CDR2 YYDKDF, per germline (reference sequence). Trimming removed 0 bases at V and 8 bases at J, with 10 bases between.

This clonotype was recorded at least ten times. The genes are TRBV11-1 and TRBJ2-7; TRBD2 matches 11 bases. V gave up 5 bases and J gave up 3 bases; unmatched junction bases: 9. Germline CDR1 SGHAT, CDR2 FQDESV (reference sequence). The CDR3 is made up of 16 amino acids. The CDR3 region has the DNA TGTGCCAGCAGCCAGACCCCTAGCGGGGGGCTCTACGAGCAGTACTTC. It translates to CASSQTPSGGLYEQYF.

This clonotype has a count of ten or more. CDR3 bases: TGTGCCAGTATGACCGTGCAGGGAGAAGCTAACTATGGCTACACCTTC. This gives the protein CASMTVQGEANYGYTF. J is TRBJ1-2 and V is TRBV19; maybe TRBD1 (5 bases). This CDR3 is built from 16 residues. V lost 7 bases to trimming and J lost 0 bases, with 18 bases between them. Per the germline V gene, CDR1 is LNHDA and CDR2 is SQIVND (reference sequence).

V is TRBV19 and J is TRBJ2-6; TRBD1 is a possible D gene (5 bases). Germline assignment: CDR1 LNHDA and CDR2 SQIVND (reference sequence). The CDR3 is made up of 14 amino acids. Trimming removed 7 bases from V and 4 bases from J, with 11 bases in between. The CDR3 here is CASMEGEGANVLTF. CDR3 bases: TGTGCCAGTATGGAAGGGGAAGGGGCCAACGTCCTGACTTTC. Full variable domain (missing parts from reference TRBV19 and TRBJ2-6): DGGITQSPKYLFRKEGQNVTLSCEQNLNHDAMYWYRQDPGQGLRLIYYSQIVNDFQKGDIAEGYSVSREKKESFPLTVTSAQKNPTAFYLCASMEGEGANVLTFGAGSRLTVL.

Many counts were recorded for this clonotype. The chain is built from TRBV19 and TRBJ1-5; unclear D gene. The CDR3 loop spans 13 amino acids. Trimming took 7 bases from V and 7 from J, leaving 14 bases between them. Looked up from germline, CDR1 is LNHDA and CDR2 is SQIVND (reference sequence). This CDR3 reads CASNVFVGQPQHF. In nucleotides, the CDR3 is TGTGCCAGTAATGTTTTTGTCGGACAGCCCCAGCATTTT.

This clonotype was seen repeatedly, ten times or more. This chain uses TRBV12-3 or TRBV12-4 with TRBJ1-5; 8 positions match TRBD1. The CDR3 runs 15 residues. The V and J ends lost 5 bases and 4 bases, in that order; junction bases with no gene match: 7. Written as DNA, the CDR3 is TGTGCCAGCAGTCCCGGGACAGGCGAAAATCAGCCCCAGCATTTT. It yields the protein CASSPGTGENQPQHF.

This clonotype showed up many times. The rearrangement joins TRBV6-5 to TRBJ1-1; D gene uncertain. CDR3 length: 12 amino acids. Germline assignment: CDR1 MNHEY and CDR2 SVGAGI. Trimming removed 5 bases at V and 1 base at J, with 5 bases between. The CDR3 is CASSPGNTEAFF. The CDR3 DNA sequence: TGTGCCAGCAGTCCCGGGAACACTGAAGCTTTCTTT.

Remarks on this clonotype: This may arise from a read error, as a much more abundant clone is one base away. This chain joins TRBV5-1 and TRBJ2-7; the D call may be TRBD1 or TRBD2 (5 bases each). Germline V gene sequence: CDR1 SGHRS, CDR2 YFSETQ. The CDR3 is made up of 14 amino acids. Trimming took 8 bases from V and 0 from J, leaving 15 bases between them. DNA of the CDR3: TGCGCCAGGAGCCGGGACGGAGGCTCCTACGAGCAGTACTTC. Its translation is CARSRDGGSYEQYF.

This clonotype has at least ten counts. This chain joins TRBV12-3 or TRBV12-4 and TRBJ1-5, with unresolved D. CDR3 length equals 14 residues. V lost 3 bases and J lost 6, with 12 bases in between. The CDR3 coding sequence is TGTGCCAGCAGTTTTAGGGCAGGTAGTCAGCCCCAGCATTTT. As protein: CASSFRAGSQPQHF.

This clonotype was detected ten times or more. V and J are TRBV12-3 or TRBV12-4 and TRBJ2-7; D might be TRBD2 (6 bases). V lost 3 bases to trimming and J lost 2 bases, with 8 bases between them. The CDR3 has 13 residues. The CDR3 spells CASSFGGPYEQYV. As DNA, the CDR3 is TGTGCCAGCAGTTTCGGGGGTCCCTACGAGCAGTACGTC.

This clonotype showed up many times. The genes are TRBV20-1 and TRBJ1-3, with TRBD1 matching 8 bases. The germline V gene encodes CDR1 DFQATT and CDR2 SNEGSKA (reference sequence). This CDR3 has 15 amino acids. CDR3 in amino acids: CRDTTGERSGNTIYF. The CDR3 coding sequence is TGCAGGGATACGACAGGGGAGAGGTCTGGAAACACCATATATTTT.

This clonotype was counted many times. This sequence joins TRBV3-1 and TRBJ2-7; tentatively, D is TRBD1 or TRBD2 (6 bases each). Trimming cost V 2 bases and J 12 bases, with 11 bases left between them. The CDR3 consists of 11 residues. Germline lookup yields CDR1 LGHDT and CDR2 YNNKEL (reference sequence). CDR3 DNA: TGTGCCAGCAGCCAAAGGGGGGCCACGTACTTC. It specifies CASSQRGATYF.

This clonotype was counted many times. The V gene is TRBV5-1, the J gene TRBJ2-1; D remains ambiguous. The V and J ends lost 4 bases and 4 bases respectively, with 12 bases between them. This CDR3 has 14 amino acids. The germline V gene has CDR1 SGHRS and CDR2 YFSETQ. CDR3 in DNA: TGCGCCAGCAGCACCGACGGATTTTACAATGAGCAGTTCTTC. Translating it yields CASSTDGFYNEQFF.

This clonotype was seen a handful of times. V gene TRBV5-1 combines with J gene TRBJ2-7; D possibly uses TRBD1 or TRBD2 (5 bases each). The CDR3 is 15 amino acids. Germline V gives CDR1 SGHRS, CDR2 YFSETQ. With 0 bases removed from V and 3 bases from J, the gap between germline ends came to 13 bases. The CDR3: CASSLEPGRIYEQYV. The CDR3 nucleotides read TGCGCCAGCAGCTTGGAACCGGGACGGATCTACGAGCAGTACGTC.

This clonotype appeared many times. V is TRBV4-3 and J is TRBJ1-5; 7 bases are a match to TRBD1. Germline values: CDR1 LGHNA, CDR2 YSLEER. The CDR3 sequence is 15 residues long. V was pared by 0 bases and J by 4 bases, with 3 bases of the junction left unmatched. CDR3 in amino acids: CASSQDRRGNQPQHF. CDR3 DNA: TGCGCCAGCAGCCAAGATCGCAGGGGGAATCAGCCCCAGCATTTT.

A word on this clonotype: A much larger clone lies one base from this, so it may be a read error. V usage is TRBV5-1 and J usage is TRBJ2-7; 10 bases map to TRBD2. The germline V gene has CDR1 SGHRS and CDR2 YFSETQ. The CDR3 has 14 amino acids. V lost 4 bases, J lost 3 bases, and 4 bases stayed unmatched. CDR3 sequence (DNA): TGCGCCAGCAGCCTAGCGGGGGAAATCTACGAGCAGTACTTC. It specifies CASSLAGEIYEQYF.

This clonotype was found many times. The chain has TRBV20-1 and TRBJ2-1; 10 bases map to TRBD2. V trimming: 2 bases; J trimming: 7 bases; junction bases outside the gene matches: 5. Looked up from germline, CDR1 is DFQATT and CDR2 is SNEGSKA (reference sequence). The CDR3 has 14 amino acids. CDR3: CSARWASGGNEQFF. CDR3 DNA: TGCAGTGCTAGATGGGCTAGCGGGGGAAATGAGCAGTTCTTC.

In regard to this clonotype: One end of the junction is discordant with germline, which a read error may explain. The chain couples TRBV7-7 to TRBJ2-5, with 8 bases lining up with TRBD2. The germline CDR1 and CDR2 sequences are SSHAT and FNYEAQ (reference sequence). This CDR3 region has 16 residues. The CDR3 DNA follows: TGTGCTAGCAGCTCCGGGGGGGCAAGATCTCAAGAGACCCAGTACTTC. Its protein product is CASSSGGARSQETQYF.